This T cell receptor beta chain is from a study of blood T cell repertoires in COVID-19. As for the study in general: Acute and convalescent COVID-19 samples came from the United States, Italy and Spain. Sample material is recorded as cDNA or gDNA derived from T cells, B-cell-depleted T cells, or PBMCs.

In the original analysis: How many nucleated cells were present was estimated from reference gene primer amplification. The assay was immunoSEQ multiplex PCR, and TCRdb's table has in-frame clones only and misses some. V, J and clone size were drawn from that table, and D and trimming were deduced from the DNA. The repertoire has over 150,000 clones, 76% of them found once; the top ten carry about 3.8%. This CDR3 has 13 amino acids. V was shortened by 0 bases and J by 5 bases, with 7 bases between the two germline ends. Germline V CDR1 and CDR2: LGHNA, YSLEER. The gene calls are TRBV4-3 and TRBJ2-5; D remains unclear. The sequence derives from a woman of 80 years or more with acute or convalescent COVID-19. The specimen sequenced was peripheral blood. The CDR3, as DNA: TGCGCCAGCAGCCAAGATCTTGTGGAGACCCAGTACTTC. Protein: CASSQDLVETQYF.